Sequencing of this TCR beta chain was carried out in a study of blood T cell repertoires in COVID-19. The data were produced by immunoSEQ multiplex PCR, yet TCRdb's version contains in-frame clones alone and is incomplete. The table shows approximately 270,000 clones, with 70% to 90% occurring only once. V was clipped by 0 bases and J by 10 bases, with 7 bases between them. This CDR3 is built from 12 residues. Germline CDR1 and CDR2: MDHEN and SYDVKM. Sequencing used peripheral blood. This TCR came from a human donor with COVID-19, enrolled during active disease. The donor label of this sample is uncertain. V is TRBV28 and J is TRBJ2-1; no clear D. The CDR3 DNA reads TGTGCCAGCAGTTTATGGTCTAGGGAGCAGTTCTTC. It codes for CASSLWSREQFF. The whole variable domain, remainder taken from reference TRBV28 and TRBJ2-1, is DVKVTQSSRYLVKRTGEKVFLECVQDMDHENMFWYRQDPGLGLRLIYFSYDVKMKEKGDIPEGYSVSREKKERFSLILESASTNQTSMYLCASSLWSREQFFGPGTRLTVL.